The entry below gives a single T cell receptor (beta chain) sequence along with its context. This table comes from immunoSEQ multiplex PCR, and its TCRdb copy is limited to in-frame clones, with some not included. This table holds fewer than 200,000 clones, about 88% found once. These data are taken from a study of blood T cell repertoires in COVID-19. Followed over time, Seattle patients had been enrolled while infection was active. Germline lookup yields CDR1 WSHSY and CDR2 SAAADI. Trimming stripped 7 bases from V and 11 bases from J, with 20 bases between. The CDR3 contains 13 residues. Sequenced material: peripheral blood. This chain uses TRBV10-2 with TRBJ1-1; possible D gene TRBD1, 6 bases. The sequence was obtained from a woman between 55 and 75 years old with COVID-19, enrolled during active disease. The CDR3 here is CASKRGWAEVAFF. CDR3 coding DNA: TGCGCCAGCAAAAGGGGGTGGGCCGAGGTGGCTTTCTTT.